This passage covers 30 T cell receptor beta chains from one sample sequenced in a study of blood T cell repertoires in COVID-19. The table came from immunoSEQ multiplex PCR; TCRdb's copy has only in-frame clones and leaves some out. The repertoire consists of a few hundred thousand clones, with around nine tenths occurring once and the leading ten covering 5%. Specimen: PBMCs or T cells enriched from blood (not recorded which). The origin of the receptors is a man between 25 and 39 years old who had recovered from COVID-19.

This chain connects TRBV2 to TRBJ2-1; D ambiguous. Germline V gene sequence: CDR1 SNHLY, CDR2 FYNNEI. The CDR3 extends over 13 amino acids. Trimming cost V 7 bases and J 4 bases, with 11 bases left between them. CDR3 coding DNA: TGTGCCAGCACCACCTGGCCTTACAATGAGCAGTTCTTC. Residues: CASTTWPYNEQFF.

This chain joins TRBV3-1 (or the pseudogene TRBV3-2) and TRBJ1-2; TRBD1 is a possible D gene (6 bases). The CDR3 covers 20 residues. CDR1 LGHDT and CDR2 YNNKEL come from the germline V gene (reference sequence). Trimming left V 0 bases short and J 2 bases short, with 25 bases between. DNA of the CDR3: TGTGCCAGCAGCCAAGATTATCTTTCGTTTGGGGGCAACACGAACTATGGCTACACCTTC. This encodes CASSQDYLSFGGNTNYGYTF.

This sequence joins TRBV28 and TRBJ2-1; perhaps TRBD1 as D (5 bases). Trimming removed 4 bases from V and 3 bases from J, with 10 bases in between. This CDR3 contains 14 residues. Germline V gene sequence: CDR1 MDHEN, CDR2 SYDVKM. In nucleotides, the CDR3 is TGTGCCAGCAGTTCGACAGCCATCTACAATGAGCAGTTCTTC. Residues: CASSSTAIYNEQFF.

The chain has TRBV29-1 and TRBJ2-5; 9 bases match TRBD2. V trimming: 4 bases; J trimming: 3 bases; junction bases outside the gene matches: 6. This CDR3 is built from 14 residues. Germline loops: CDR1 SQVTM, CDR2 ANQGSEA. The CDR3 loop is CSVVPSGTKETQYF. CDR3 coding DNA: TGCAGCGTTGTCCCTAGCGGGACTAAAGAGACCCAGTACTTC.

The V and J genes are TRBV27 and TRBJ1-4, with no clear D. The CDR3 has 13 amino acids. Deletions cut 2 bases from V and 5 bases from J, with 6 bases between. CDR1 is MNHEY and CDR2 is SMNVEV in the germline V gene (reference sequence). The CDR3 here is CASSLTRNEKLFF. DNA for the CDR3: TGTGCCAGCAGTTTAACCAGGAATGAAAAACTGTTTTTT.

The gene calls are TRBV7-8 and TRBJ2-5, with D maybe TRBD1 (5 bases). Per germline, CDR1 SGHVS and CDR2 FQNEAQ. CDR3 size: 14 residues. Trimming removed 5 bases from V and 4 bases from J, with 14 bases in between. CDR3 in amino acids: CASSPQGARETQYF. As DNA, the CDR3 is TGTGCCAGCAGCCCGCAAGGGGCGAGAGAGACCCAGTACTTC. Based on the CDR3 plus reference TRBV7-8 and TRBJ2-5, the full variable domain is GAGVSQSPRYKVAKRGQDVALRCDPISGHVSLFWYQQALGQGPEFLTYFQNEAQLDKSGLPSDRFFAERPEGSVSTLKIQRTQQEDSAVYLCASSPQGARETQYFGPGTRLLVL.

This clone was seen once. The chain is built from TRBV19 and TRBJ1-2; D unclear. V lost 10 bases and J lost 4, with 16 bases in between. Germline V gene data show CDR1 as LNHDA and CDR2 as SQIVND (reference sequence). The CDR3 contains 13 residues. The CDR3 region has the DNA TGTGCCACTCAGGAGGGAGGAACCTATGGCTACACCTTC. Translation: CATQEGGTYGYTF.

The J gene is TRBJ2-2, the V gene TRBV7-7, with 11 bases lining up with TRBD1. This CDR3 spans 15 amino acids. J was trimmed by 5 bases and V by 7 bases; bases with no gene match: 6. Germline V lookup: CDR1 SSHAT, CDR2 FNYEAQ (reference sequence). The CDR3 DNA sequence: TGTGCCAGCACTCCGGGGACAGGGGGGACCGGGGAGCTGTTTTTT. Translation: CASTPGTGGTGELFF.

This CDR3 reads CASSQDRAGGTNEQFF. In nucleotides, the CDR3 is TGCGCCAGCAGCCAAGATCGAGCGGGGGGGACCAATGAGCAGTTCTTC. The chain is built from TRBV4-1 and TRBJ2-1; 10 bases map to TRBD2. V dropped 0 bases and J dropped 6; count of bases not matched to a gene: 5. This CDR3 has 16 residues. Germline assignment: CDR1 MGHRA and CDR2 YSYEKL.

The gene calls are TRBV5-1 and TRBJ2-7; TRBD2 matches 8 bases. There are 15 residues in the CDR3. Germline trimming cut 0 bases from V and 4 bases from J; bases unmatched to any gene: 6. Germline V gives CDR1 SGHRS, CDR2 YFSETQ. CDR3 amino acids: CASSLVVAGKYEQYF. CDR3 nucleotide sequence: TGCGCCAGCAGCTTGGTTGTAGCGGGGAAATACGAGCAGTACTTC.

The V call is TRBV19, the J call TRBJ1-1, with D unclear. V shed 1 base and J shed 10 bases, with 13 bases lying between them. CDR3 size: 13 residues. Germline V gives CDR1 LNHDA, CDR2 SQIVND (reference sequence). CDR3 region: CASSIGQLRGAFF. The CDR3 nucleotides read TGTGCCAGTAGTATAGGGCAACTCCGAGGAGCTTTCTTT.

V is TRBV7-6 and J is TRBJ2-5; D is unresolved. CDR3 length equals 12 residues. Between the trimmed V and J ends, which lost 4 bases and 5 bases, there was a span of 8 bases. Germline-derived CDR1 and CDR2 are SGHVS and FNYEAQ. The CDR3 nucleotides read TGTGCCAGCAGCTCGCGATCGGAGACCCAGTACTTC. It encodes CASSSRSETQYF.

CDR3 residues: CASSSGQTTEAFF. CDR3 bases: TGTGCCAGCAGTTCGGGACAGACAACTGAAGCTTTCTTT. The chain employs TRBV12-3 or TRBV12-4 and TRBJ1-1; TRBD1 matches 7 bases. V lost 4 bases to trimming and J lost 5 bases; unmatched junction nucleotides: 4. The CDR3 is 13 amino acids.

The chain carries TRBV19 and TRBJ2-7; 8 bases agree with TRBD1. CDR3 length equals 16 residues. V shed 5 bases, J shed 0 bases, and the junction held 9 bases outside the gene matches. Germline-derived CDR1 and CDR2 are LNHDA and SQIVND (reference sequence). Written as DNA, the CDR3 is TGTGCCAGTAGTGAAACCGGGACAGGTATCTCCTACGAGCAGTACTTC. Translated: CASSETGTGISYEQYF. Variable domain in full (rest from reference TRBV19 and TRBJ2-7): DGGITQSPKYLFRKEGQNVTLSCEQNLNHDAMYWYRQDPGQGLRLIYYSQIVNDFQKGDIAEGYSVSREKKESFPLTVTSAQKNPTAFYLCASSETGTGISYEQYFGPGTRLTVT.

V is TRBV7-9 and J is TRBJ1-2, with TRBD1 as a possible D gene (6 bases). Germline V gene lookup returns CDR1 SEHNR and CDR2 FQNEAQ (reference sequence). V shed 4 bases and J shed 2 bases, with 11 bases lying between them. The CDR3 runs to 14 residues. The CDR3 DNA reads as TGTGCCAGCAGCTCTCAGACAGGAAACTATGGCTACACCTTC. Translated, it gives CASSSQTGNYGYTF.

V usage is TRBV19 and J usage is TRBJ1-6, with no clear D. The germline V and J ends were trimmed by 1 base and 7 bases, with 11 bases remaining between them. The CDR3 loop spans 15 amino acids. CDR1 LNHDA and CDR2 SQIVND come from the germline V gene (reference sequence). The CDR3 sequence: CASSIGPGYNSPLHF. For the CDR3, the DNA is TGTGCCAGTAGTATAGGACCGGGGTACAATTCACCCCTCCACTTT.

The genes are TRBV12-3 or TRBV12-4 and TRBJ1-1, with a possible D match to TRBD1 (5 bases). V lost 3 bases, J lost 4 bases, and 9 bases lay in between. The CDR3 is 13 amino acids. The CDR3 bases are TGTGCCAGCAGTTTTGGGGGAGGCACTGAAGCTTTCTTT. Translation gives CASSFGGGTEAFF.

The chain has TRBV9 and TRBJ2-3; the match to TRBD2 covers 10 bases. V gave up 2 bases and J gave up 3 bases; unmatched junction bases: 3. CDR3 length: 15 amino acids. Germline V gene lookup returns CDR1 SGDLS and CDR2 YYNGEE. CDR3 amino acids: CASSVTSGVTDTQYF. CDR3 DNA sequence: TGTGCCAGCAGCGTTACTAGCGGGGTAACAGATACGCAGTATTTT. Looking up the rest from reference TRBV9 and TRBJ2-3 gives the full variable domain: DSGVTQTPKHLITATGQRVTLRCSPRSGDLSVYWYQQSLDQGLQFLIQYYNGEERAKGNILERFSAQQFPDLHSELNLSSLELGDSALYFCASSVTSGVTDTQYFGPGTRLTVL.

In this sample, this clone turned up a few times. V usage is TRBV28 and J usage is TRBJ2-7; 7 bases agree with TRBD1. The V gene end was trimmed by 5 bases and the J gene end by 10 bases; junction bases not matched to a gene: 11. The CDR3 totals 13 residues. The V gene's germline CDR1 is MDHEN and CDR2 SYDVKM. This CDR3 is CASSIGTAMEQYF. CDR3 bases: TGTGCCAGCAGTATTGGGACAGCTATGGAACAGTACTTC.

The chain has TRBV11-2 and TRBJ2-5, with D possibly TRBD1 on 6 matching bases. V was cut by 5 bases and J by 5 bases, with 21 bases left in between. Looked up from germline, CDR1 is SGHAT and CDR2 is FQNNGV. The length of the CDR3 is 16 residues. DNA of the CDR3: TGTGCCAGCAGCAAAACGGGTGCAGGGGAACGGGAGACCCAGTACTTC. Its translation: CASSKTGAGERETQYF.

Here the CDR3 DNA reads TGCGCCAGCACCTTGGGAGCTGAAGCTTTCTTT. This sequence encodes CASTLGAEAFF. This chain links TRBV10-2 with TRBJ1-1, with unresolved D. In germline, CDR1 is WSHSY, CDR2 SAAADI. The CDR3 is 11 residues long. Trimming removed 7 bases from V and 6 bases from J, with 9 bases in between.

The rearrangement links TRBV7-6 to TRBJ2-1; 9 positions agree with TRBD2. This CDR3 has 16 amino acids. The V gene's germline CDR1 is SGHVS and CDR2 FNYEAQ. The V and J ends lost 5 bases and 2 bases, in that order; junction bases with no gene match: 7. CDR3 protein: CASSPIAGDAYNEQFF. In nucleotides, the CDR3 is TGTGCCAGCAGCCCGATAGCGGGGGACGCCTACAATGAGCAGTTCTTC.

The chain links TRBV7-6 to TRBJ2-2; 10 bases fit TRBD1. Per germline, CDR1 SGHVS and CDR2 FNYEAQ. This CDR3 has 17 amino acids. With V trimmed by 5 bases and J by 6 bases, 12 bases remained unmatched. For the CDR3, the DNA is TGTGCCAGCAGCCAAACTCTTAGTGGACAGGGGGCCGGGGAGCTGTTTTTT. This sequence encodes CASSQTLSGQGAGELFF.

The chain joins TRBV2 to TRBJ2-5; 9 bases match TRBD1. The ends lost 7 bases at V and 9 bases at J; junction bases unmatched: 12. The CDR3 spans 14 residues. CDR1 is SNHLY and CDR2 is FYNNEI in the germline V gene. CDR3 sequence reads: CASMRDRVVGAQYF. DNA of the CDR3: TGTGCCAGCATGAGGGACAGGGTTGTAGGGGCCCAGTACTTC.

This clone is classed as medium-sized. The gene calls are TRBV18 and TRBJ1-4; TRBD1 might be the D (5 bases). The CDR3 length is 15 residues. Germline lookup yields CDR1 KGHSH and CDR2 LQKENI. V lost 3 bases and J lost 7, with 15 bases in between. The CDR3: CASSPGVQGSEKLFF. CDR3 coding DNA: TGTGCCAGCTCACCCGGCGTCCAGGGAAGTGAAAAACTGTTTTTT.

V gene TRBV27 combines with J gene TRBJ2-7, with a possible D match to TRBD2 (7 bases). Per germline, CDR1 MNHEY and CDR2 SMNVEV (reference sequence). The CDR3 runs 15 residues. Trimming cost V 5 bases and J 2 bases, with 16 bases left between them. The chain's CDR3 is CASSPREGGAYEQYF. The CDR3 nucleotides read TGTGCCAGCAGTCCCAGGGAGGGGGGGGCCTACGAGCAGTACTTC.

The genes are TRBV5-3 and TRBJ2-1, with 9 bases matching TRBD2. TRBV5-3 is designated an ORF whose function remains uncertain. This CDR3 contains 17 residues. Trimming cost V 0 bases and J 3 bases; bases outside gene matches: 7. The CDR3 DNA follows: TGTGCCAGAAGCTTGGCCAGAGCGGGGGGTAGCTACAATGAGCAGTTCTTC. Translating gives CARSLARAGGSYNEQFF.

The J gene is TRBJ1-2, the V gene TRBV18, with 7 bases matching TRBD1. From germline, CDR1 is KGHSH and CDR2 LQKENI. After removal of 3 bases from V and 1 base from J, the junction contained 5 bases not matched to a gene. The CDR3 contains 15 residues. CDR3 DNA sequence: TGTGCCAGCTCACCCGGACAGGAAATTAACTATGGCTACACCTTC. This encodes CASSPGQEINYGYTF.

The chain is built from TRBV5-1 and TRBJ1-2; D gene ambiguous. Germline V gene lookup returns CDR1 SGHRS and CDR2 YFSETQ. Trimming left V 6 bases short and J 0 bases short, with 18 bases between. CDR3 length: 16 amino acids. The CDR3, as DNA: TGCGCCAGCACCTTCGGCCCGGCGGGCACTAACTATGGCTACACCTTC. Translation gives CASTFGPAGTNYGYTF.

This chain links TRBV18 with TRBJ2-2; 9 positions agree with TRBD1. This CDR3 has 16 amino acids. J gave up 10 bases and V 3 bases, and 12 bases lay outside the gene matches. Looked up from germline, CDR1 is KGHSH and CDR2 is LQKENI. CDR3 region: CASSPGQGGLHKELFF. Written as DNA, the CDR3 is TGTGCCAGCTCACCGGGACAGGGCGGTTTACATAAGGAGCTGTTTTTT.